This T cell receptor (beta chain) was profiled in a study of control samples from healthy donors and cancer patients. There are 17 residues in the CDR3. Unmatched junction bases numbered 12, after V lost 1 base and J lost 4 bases. Germline CDR1 reads SGHTA; CDR2 reads FQGNSA. Produced via immunoSEQ multiplex PCR; TCRdb's table is partial and in-frame only. The sample has fewer than 90,000 clones; around 87% are singletons. Material: blood. The chain links TRBV7-2 to TRBJ1-1, with 7 positions matching TRBD1. The origin of this receptor is a man in his fifties or sixties in good health. CDR3 protein: CASSLGARGGRATEAFF. The CDR3 DNA reads TGTGCCAGCAGCTTAGGGGCGCGAGGGGGCAGAGCCACTGAAGCTTTCTTT.